These T cell receptor beta chains were read from a single sample in a study of T cell repertoires in cytomegalovirus infection. From the reads, TCRdb called clonotypes with MiXCR, one entry per CDR3 protein. The data contain approximately 1,000,000 distinct CDR3 sequences, roughly a third of them singletons. These TCRs are of unknown antigen specificity. The sequenced sample was cultured CD8+ T cells from PBMCs, obtained from culture after CMV antigen stimulation. All receptors derive from a human donor in good health (CMV status not recorded). Some clones in this sample may be carry-over from other donors' samples. The CDR3 runs from the conserved cysteine through the conserved F or W. The D gene is left open where the match is weak. The listing skips clone size in some rows; elsewhere it reads once, few, many or a size class.

cdr3_nt	cdr3_aa	j_call	v_call	d_call	clone_size
TGTGCCAACAGCCCCCTTGGGCTAGCGAGAGGGGGGGGCACAGATACGCAGTATTTT	CANSPLGLARGGGTDTQYF	TRBJ2-3	TRBV7-8	.	.
TGTGCCACCACTGGGGGGGAGCAGCCCCAGCATTTT	CATTGGEQPQHF	TRBJ1-5	TRBV19	.	.
TGTGCCAGCAGCTTGGGATACGTGGGGGCCCCCACAGATACGCAGTATTTT	CASSLGYVGAPTDTQYF	TRBJ2-3	TRBV11-1	.	few
TGTGCCAGCGGGATACAGGGGGCCTGGTACACCTTC	CASGIQGAWYTF	TRBJ1-2	TRBV6-5	TRBD1	few
TGTGCCAGCAGACAGAACAGGGTTTATGGCGAGCAGTACTTC	CASRQNRVYGEQYF	TRBJ2-7	TRBV12-3/TRBV12-4	.	.
TGTGCCAGCAGATACAGGGTGGCGGTGACTGAAGCTTTCTTT	CASRYRVAVTEAFF	TRBJ1-1	TRBV6-1	.	few
TGCGCCAGCAGCCAAGGTATGGGGTCCAGCTCCTACAATGAGCAGTTCTTC	CASSQGMGSSSYNEQFF	TRBJ2-1	TRBV4-1	.	.
TGTGCCAACAGTCAGATGCCAGATACGCAGTATTTT	CANSQMPDTQYF	TRBJ2-3	TRBV7-6	.	.
TGTGCCAGCAGCTTCGAAAGGTACAGGGGAGACACTGAAGCTTTCTTT	CASSFERYRGDTEAFF	TRBJ1-1	TRBV7-9	TRBD1	few
TGTGCCAGCAGCTTAGTAGGTCGGACCCTGAACACTGAAGCTTTCTTT	CASSLVGRTLNTEAFF	TRBJ1-1	TRBV7-8	.	few
TGTGCCAGCAGCCCCGATTACACCGGGGAGCTGTTTTTT	CASSPDYTGELFF	TRBJ2-2	TRBV7-9	.	many
TGCAGCGACACGGACCAGCAAGAGACCCAGTACTTC	CSDTDQQETQYF	TRBJ2-5	TRBV29-1	.	few
TGTGCCAGCAGTTTCGGGCCAAGAGGCTACACCTTC	CASSFGPRGYTF	TRBJ1-2	TRBV12-3/TRBV12-4	.	few
TGTGCCAGCAGCTTAGTGCATGTCAACACCGGGGAGCTGTTTTTT	CASSLVHVNTGELFF	TRBJ2-2	TRBV7-2	.	few
TGTGCCAGCAGCTTGAAAATGTACGAAGATACGCAGTATTTT	CASSLKMYEDTQYF	TRBJ2-3	TRBV5-4	.	few
TGCGCCAGCAGCTTGACAGAGAATCCTAGCACAGATACGCAGTATTTT	CASSLTENPSTDTQYF	TRBJ2-3	TRBV5-1	.	.